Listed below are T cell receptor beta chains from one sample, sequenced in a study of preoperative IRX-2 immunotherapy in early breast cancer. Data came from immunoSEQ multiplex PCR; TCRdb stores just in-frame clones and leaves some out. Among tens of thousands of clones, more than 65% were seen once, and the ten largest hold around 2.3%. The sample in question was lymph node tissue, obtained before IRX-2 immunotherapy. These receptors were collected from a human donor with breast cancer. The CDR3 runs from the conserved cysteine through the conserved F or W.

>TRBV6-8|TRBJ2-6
CASSRTGISGANVLTF
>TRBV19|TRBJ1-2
CASSGPGPAGTF
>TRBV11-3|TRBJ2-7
CASSLGPLGGRSTYF
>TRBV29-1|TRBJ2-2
CSVATQGGGTGELFF
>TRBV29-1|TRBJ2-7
CSVLGQGAGTEQYF
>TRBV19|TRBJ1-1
CASSLGMLAEAFF
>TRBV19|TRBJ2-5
CASSAGQGETQYF
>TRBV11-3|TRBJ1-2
CASSLPRSGLNYGYTF
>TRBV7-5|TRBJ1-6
CASSSRVYNSPLHF
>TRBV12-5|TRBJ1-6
CASGQNSPLHF
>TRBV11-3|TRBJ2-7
CASSSRRGQAGEQYF
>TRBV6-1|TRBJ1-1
CASSEGGRPNTEAFF
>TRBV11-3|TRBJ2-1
CASSSPPGQGRYNEQFF